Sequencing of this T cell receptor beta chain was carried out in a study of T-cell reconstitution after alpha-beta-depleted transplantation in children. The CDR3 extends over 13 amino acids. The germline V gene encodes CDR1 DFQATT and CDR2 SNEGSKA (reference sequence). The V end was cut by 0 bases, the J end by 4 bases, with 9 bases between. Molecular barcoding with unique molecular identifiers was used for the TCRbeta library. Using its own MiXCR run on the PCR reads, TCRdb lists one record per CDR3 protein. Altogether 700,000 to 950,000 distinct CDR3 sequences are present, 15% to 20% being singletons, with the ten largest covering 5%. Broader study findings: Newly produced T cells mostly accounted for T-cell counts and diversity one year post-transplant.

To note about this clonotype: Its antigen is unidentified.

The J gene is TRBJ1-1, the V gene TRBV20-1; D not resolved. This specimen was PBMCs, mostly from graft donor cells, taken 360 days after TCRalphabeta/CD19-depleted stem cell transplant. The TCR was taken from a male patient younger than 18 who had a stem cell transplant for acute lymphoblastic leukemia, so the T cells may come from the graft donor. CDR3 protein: CSARDPKPTEAFF. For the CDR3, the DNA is TGCAGTGCTAGAGATCCGAAGCCCACTGAAGCTTTCTTT.